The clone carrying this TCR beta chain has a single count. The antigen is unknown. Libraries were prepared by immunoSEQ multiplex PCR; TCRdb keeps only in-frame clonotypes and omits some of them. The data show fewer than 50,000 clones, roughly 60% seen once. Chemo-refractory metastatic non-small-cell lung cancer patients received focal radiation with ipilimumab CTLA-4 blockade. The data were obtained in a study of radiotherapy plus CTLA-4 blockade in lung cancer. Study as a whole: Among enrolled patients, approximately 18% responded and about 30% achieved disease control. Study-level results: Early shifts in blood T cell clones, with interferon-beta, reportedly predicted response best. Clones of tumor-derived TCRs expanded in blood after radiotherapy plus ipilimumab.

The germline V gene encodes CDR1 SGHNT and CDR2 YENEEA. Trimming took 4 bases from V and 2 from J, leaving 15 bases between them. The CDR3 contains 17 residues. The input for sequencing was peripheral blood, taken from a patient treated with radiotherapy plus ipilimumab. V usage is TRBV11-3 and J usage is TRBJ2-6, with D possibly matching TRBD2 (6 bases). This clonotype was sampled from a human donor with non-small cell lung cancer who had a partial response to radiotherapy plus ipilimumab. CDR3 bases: TGTGCCAGCAGCTCGAACTTGGGCGGGGCTGGGGCCAACGTCCTGACTTTC. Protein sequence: CASSSNLGGAGANVLTF.